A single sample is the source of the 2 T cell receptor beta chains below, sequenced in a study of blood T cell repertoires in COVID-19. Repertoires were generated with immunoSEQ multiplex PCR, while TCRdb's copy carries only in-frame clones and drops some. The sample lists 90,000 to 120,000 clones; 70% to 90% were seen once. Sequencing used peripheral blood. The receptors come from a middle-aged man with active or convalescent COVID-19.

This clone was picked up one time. The CDR3 bases are TGTGCCAGCAGTTACTCGCGGCTTGGGACAGGGGGCTCCAAACCCTATGGCTACACCTTC. Amino acid sequence: CASSYSRLGTGGSKPYGYTF. This rearrangement joins TRBV6-2 or TRBV6-3 to TRBJ1-2; 12 bases line up with TRBD1. Trimming at V came to 0 bases and at J to 4 bases, leaving 15 bases not matched to a gene. CDR1 is MNHEY and CDR2 is SVGEGT in the germline V gene. The CDR3 consists of 20 residues.

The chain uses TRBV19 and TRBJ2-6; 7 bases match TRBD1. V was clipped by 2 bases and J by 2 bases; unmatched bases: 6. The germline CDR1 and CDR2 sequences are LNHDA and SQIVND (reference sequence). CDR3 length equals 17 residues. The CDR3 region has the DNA TGTGCCAGTAGTATACGGAAAGGGGGCCCTGGGGCCAACGTCCTGACTTTC. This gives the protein CASSIRKGGPGANVLTF.